These 23 T cell receptor beta chains were all obtained from the same sample, sequenced in a study of identifying expanded T cells in peripheral blood. This table comes from immunoSEQ multiplex PCR, and its TCRdb copy is limited to in-frame clones, with some not included. The table lists about 78,000 clones, approximately 84% of them singletons, with 15% to 20% in the top ten. Sequencing was performed on blood. The receptors shown here come from a person between 18 and 69 years old in good health.

The chain couples TRBV10-2 to TRBJ2-5; tentatively, D is TRBD1 (6 bases). Germline-derived CDR1 and CDR2 are WSHSY and SAAADI. The CDR3 has 17 amino acids. Deletions cut 0 bases from V and 6 bases from J, with 20 bases between. The CDR3 DNA sequence: TGCGCCAGCAGTGAGTCACGACTGGGGGCAAGGCTAAAGACCCAGTACTTC. Residues: CASSESRLGARLKTQYF.

This chain connects TRBV5-8 to TRBJ2-7, with 7 bases that match TRBD1. Trimming removed 0 bases from V and 2 bases from J; junction bases left unmatched: 8. The germline V gene encodes CDR1 SGHTS and CDR2 YDEGEE. This CDR3 is built from 16 residues. CDR3 sequence reads: CASSLDVDRRTYEQYF. CDR3 bases: TGTGCCAGCAGCTTGGATGTGGACAGGCGGACCTACGAGCAGTACTTC.

The J gene is TRBJ2-3, the V gene TRBV11-2, with 12 bases that match TRBD2. The CDR3 runs to 17 residues. Germline-derived CDR1 and CDR2 are SGHAT and FQNNGV. The V segment lost 7 bases and the J segment 0 bases; nucleotides outside the gene matches: 8. The CDR3 loop is CASIDLAGGSSTDTQYF. CDR3 coding DNA: TGTGCCAGCATTGATCTAGCGGGAGGGTCTAGCACAGATACGCAGTATTTT.

This clone has only one observation. V gene TRBV4-2 combines with J gene TRBJ2-7, with TRBD1 matching 7 bases. V lost 3 bases to trimming and J lost 0 bases; unmatched junction nucleotides: 8. The CDR3 totals 16 residues. Per the germline V gene, CDR1 is LGHNA and CDR2 is YNFKEQ. The CDR3, as DNA: TGTGCCAGCAGCCAGGGCCGGCGGACAGGCTCCTACGAGCAGTACTTC. Amino acid sequence: CASSQGRRTGSYEQYF.

The V gene is TRBV5-6, the J gene TRBJ2-7; either TRBD1 or TRBD2 may supply D (7 bases each). CDR3 length: 13 amino acids. The V gene lost 4 bases and the J gene lost 7 bases, with 15 bases spanning the gap. The germline CDR1 and CDR2 sequences are SGHDT and YYEEEE. The CDR3 coding sequence is TGTGCCAGCAGCCCCAGGGGGGGAGGTGAGCAGTACTTC. Translating gives CASSPRGGGEQYF.

This chain connects TRBV6-6 to TRBJ1-4, with D possibly being TRBD1 (6 bases). The CDR3 runs 16 residues. The germline V gene has CDR1 MNHNY and CDR2 SVGAGI (reference sequence). V dropped 0 bases and J dropped 7 bases, with 15 bases sitting between them. The DNA of the CDR3 is TGTGCCAGCAGTTACTCCCGGGGGGCCAAGGGTGAAAAACTGTTTTTT. Amino acid sequence: CASSYSRGAKGEKLFF.

The chain employs TRBV15 and TRBJ2-5; D is unresolved. Germline V gene data show CDR1 as LNHNV and CDR2 as YYDKDF (reference sequence). The CDR3 runs 14 residues. The germline V and J ends were trimmed by 0 bases and 5 bases, with 10 bases remaining between them. CDR3 region: CATSRDKRLETQYF. In DNA, the CDR3 is TGTGCCACCAGCAGAGATAAGCGCTTGGAGACCCAGTACTTC.

This clone was observed a single time. V usage is TRBV4-3 and J usage is TRBJ1-5; D call uncertain. Looked up from germline, CDR1 is LGHNA and CDR2 is YSLEER. There are 14 residues in the CDR3. V gave up 0 bases and J gave up 7 bases, with 10 bases separating them. CDR3 coding DNA: TGCGCCAGCAGCCAAGATCCGGGCCCGCAGCCCCAGCATTTT. As protein: CASSQDPGPQPQHF.

The rearrangement joins TRBV2 to TRBJ2-3; D is unresolved. The germline V gene encodes CDR1 SNHLY and CDR2 FYNNEI. The CDR3 contains 15 residues. V gave up 5 bases and J gave up 0 bases, with 12 bases separating them. DNA for the CDR3: TGTGCCAGCAGTCCCCGATTTGCTAGCACAGATACGCAGTATTTT. As protein: CASSPRFASTDTQYF.

This clone has a single count. V is TRBV9 and J is TRBJ2-1; no reliable D call. This CDR3 is built from 12 residues. The germline V gene encodes CDR1 SGDLS and CDR2 YYNGEE. V lost 7 bases to trimming and J lost 0 bases, with 5 bases between them. The CDR3 DNA sequence: TGTGCCAGCCGGAGCTCCTACAATGAGCAGTTCTTC. It translates to CASRSSYNEQFF.

The chain has TRBV2 and TRBJ2-6; D tentatively fits TRBD1 or TRBD2 (5 bases each). Germline CDR1 is SNHLY and CDR2 is FYNNEI. Trimming removed 7 bases from V and 1 base from J, with 20 bases in between. The CDR3 has 18 amino acids. The CDR3 protein is CASTRGVRVVSGANVLTF. The CDR3 DNA sequence: TGTGCCAGCACCCGAGGGGTCCGTGTTGTATCTGGGGCCAACGTCCTGACTTTC.

The gene calls are TRBV6-4 and TRBJ2-1; 11 nucleotides match TRBD2. Unmatched junction bases numbered 1, after V lost 3 bases and J lost 6 bases. The CDR3 runs to 14 residues. The germline CDR1 and CDR2 sequences are MRHNA and SNTAGT. CDR3 in amino acids: CASSEGTSGNEQFF. Written as DNA, the CDR3 is TGTGCCAGCAGTGAGGGGACTAGCGGCAATGAGCAGTTCTTC.

The gene calls are TRBV6-5 and TRBJ1-1, with a weak D call TRBD1 (5 bases). The CDR3 extends over 14 amino acids. The V and J ends lost 3 bases and 4 bases respectively, with 12 bases between them. Per germline, CDR1 MNHEY and CDR2 SVGAGI. The CDR3 region has the DNA TGTGCCAGCAGTTATCAGAGCAGGGTCACTGAAGCTTTCTTT. It yields the protein CASSYQSRVTEAFF.

Here the CDR3 DNA reads TGTGCCAGCAGTAGAAGAGACCTACCTTACTCCTACAATGAGCAGTTCTTC. Protein sequence: CASSRRDLPYSYNEQFF. The genes are TRBV27 and TRBJ2-1; no firm D call. CDR3 length: 17 residues. From germline, CDR1 is MNHEY and CDR2 SMNVEV (reference sequence). The V end lost 5 bases, the J end lost 0 bases, and 17 bases lay between the germline ends.

The rearrangement links TRBV18 to TRBJ1-3, with D uncertain. The CDR3 runs to 13 residues. Germline V gene data show CDR1 as KGHSH and CDR2 as LQKENI. The V end was cut by 4 bases, the J end by 0 bases, with 4 bases between. The CDR3 region has the DNA TGTGCCAGCTCACAGGGCTCTGGAAACACCATATATTTT. Encoded protein: CASSQGSGNTIYF.

Written as DNA, the CDR3 is TGTGCCAGCAGCCAAGATTTGAAGCGGGAGTGGTTCTTC. It translates to CASSQDLKREWFF. The chain has TRBV5-4 and TRBJ2-1, with 8 nucleotides matching TRBD2. V lost 4 bases and J lost 15; bases outside the gene matches: 12. Per the germline V gene, CDR1 is SGHNT and CDR2 is YYREEE (reference sequence). The length of the CDR3 is 13 residues.

The gene calls are TRBV28 and TRBJ1-3; D is possibly TRBD1 (6 bases). This CDR3 has 20 amino acids. Deletions cut 6 bases from V and 2 bases from J, with 29 bases between. Germline values: CDR1 MDHEN, CDR2 SYDVKM. The chain's CDR3 is CASSQVGGATVLGTGNTIYF. The CDR3 nucleotides are TGTGCCAGCAGCCAGGTGGGGGGGGCAACGGTTCTCGGTACTGGAAACACCATATATTTT.

V and J are TRBV6-5 and TRBJ1-5; tentative D call: TRBD1 (6 bases). CDR3 size: 14 residues. V was trimmed by 6 bases and J by 5 bases, leaving 14 bases between them. The V gene's germline CDR1 is MNHEY and CDR2 SVGAGI. The CDR3 sequence is CASSPTGSYQPQHF. The CDR3 DNA reads TGTGCCAGCAGCCCTACAGGGAGTTATCAGCCCCAGCATTTT.

V gene TRBV6-6 combines with J gene TRBJ1-5, with D uncertain. The V end lost 5 bases, the J end lost 3 bases, and 14 bases lay between the germline ends. Looked up from germline, CDR1 is MNHNY and CDR2 is SVGAGI (reference sequence). The CDR3 is 15 residues long. CDR3 nucleotide sequence: TGTGCCAGCAGTCTCGGTAGCAGGCTCAATCAGCCCCAGCATTTT. This encodes CASSLGSRLNQPQHF.

This chain joins TRBV6-6 and TRBJ2-1; D is ambiguous. The V and J ends lost 2 bases and 9 bases respectively, with 11 bases between them. The CDR3 is 13 residues long. CDR1 and CDR2 (germline): MNHNY, SVGAGI (reference sequence). CDR3 nucleotides: TGTGCCAGCAGTTACCCCCCCTTTAGTGAGCAGTTCTTC. As protein: CASSYPPFSEQFF.

The chain carries TRBV7-2 and TRBJ2-7; D may be TRBD2 (5 bases). The V gene lost 1 base and the J gene lost 2 bases, with 9 bases spanning the gap. The germline gives CDR1 SGHTA, CDR2 FQGNSA. This CDR3 is 14 amino acids long. The CDR3 loop is CASSLGLAAYEQYF. DNA of the CDR3: TGTGCCAGCAGCTTAGGGCTAGCCGCCTACGAGCAGTACTTC.

The gene calls are TRBV5-1 and TRBJ2-7; D may be TRBD2 (6 bases). Germline V CDR1 and CDR2: SGHRS, YFSETQ. The CDR3 loop spans 13 amino acids. V was shortened by 6 bases and J by 3 bases, with 13 bases between the two germline ends. The CDR3 DNA is TGCGCCAGCAACCGCGGGGATAACTACGAGCAGTACTTC. Its translation: CASNRGDNYEQYF. Supplemented by reference TRBV5-1 and TRBJ2-7, the full variable domain reads KAGVTQTPRYLIKTRGQQVTLSCSPISGHRSVSWYQQTPGQGLQFLFEYFSETQRNKGNFPGRFSGRQFSNSRSEMNVSTLELGDSALYLCASNRGDNYEQYFGPGTRLTVT.

V is TRBV19 and J is TRBJ1-5; D possibly corresponds to TRBD1 (6 bases). This CDR3 has 16 residues. The germline V and J ends were trimmed by 5 bases and 0 bases, with 14 bases remaining between them. Germline V gene data show CDR1 as LNHDA and CDR2 as SQIVND (reference sequence). In nucleotides, the CDR3 is TGTGCCAGTAGTCCCCGCAGGGGAGATAGCAATCAGCCCCAGCATTTT. As protein: CASSPRRGDSNQPQHF.